The 9 T cell receptor beta chains below all came from one sample that was sequenced in a study of cytomegalovirus exposure and HLA in healthy donors. PCR was performed using 60 Vbeta and 13 Jbeta primers. The method was immunoSEQ multiplex PCR; TCRdb's version includes in-frame clones alone and lacks a portion of them. The data contain about 180,000 clones, over 60% of them singletons. The sequenced material came from PBMCs. These receptors were obtained from a man in his forties in good health and CMV-seronegative.

V usage is TRBV6-1 and J usage is TRBJ2-7, with D possibly TRBD1 on 6 matching bases. The CDR3 loop spans 15 amino acids. Germline values: CDR1 MNHNS, CDR2 SASEGT. V dropped 7 bases and J dropped 5 bases, with 21 bases sitting between them. This chain's CDR3 is CASIPGDLGANEQYF. CDR3 in DNA: TGTGCCAGCATTCCAGGGGACCTAGGCGCCAACGAGCAGTACTTC.

Turning to this clone: Sequence at one end of the junction differs from germline and may be a read error. The chain uses TRBV7-9 and TRBJ2-7; perhaps TRBD1 as D (6 bases). Per germline, CDR1 SEHNR and CDR2 FQNEAQ (reference sequence). CDR3 length equals 12 residues. The CDR3 reads CSSSGQRYEQYF. Written as DNA, the CDR3 is TGTTCCAGCAGCGGACAGAGATACGAGCAGTACTTC.

The chain combines TRBV7-2 with TRBJ1-5, with a possible D match to TRBD1 (5 bases). Trimming shortened V by 6 bases and J by 4 bases, and 16 bases separated the two germline ends. This CDR3 spans 15 amino acids. The germline V gene encodes CDR1 SGHTA and CDR2 FQGNSA. CDR3 sequence reads: CASSRSGATNQPQHF. The CDR3 coding sequence is TGTGCCAGCAGTCGGAGCGGGGCGACAAATCAGCCCCAGCATTTT.

The chain combines TRBV7-9 with TRBJ1-1; tentative D call: TRBD1 (6 bases). Trimming removed 4 bases from V and 6 bases from J, with 15 bases in between. The CDR3 has 14 amino acids. Germline-derived CDR1 and CDR2 are SEHNR and FQNEAQ (reference sequence). The CDR3 here is CASSSVQGAPEAFF. Written as DNA, the CDR3 is TGTGCCAGCAGCTCCGTACAGGGTGCCCCTGAAGCTTTCTTT.

V usage is TRBV7-2 and J usage is TRBJ1-2; perhaps TRBD1 as D (6 bases). Germline values: CDR1 SGHTA, CDR2 FQGNSA. With 4 bases removed from V and 3 bases from J, the gap between germline ends came to 6 bases. CDR3 length: 12 residues. The CDR3, as DNA: TGTGCCAGCAGCTACAGGGACTATGGCTACACCTTC. This codes for CASSYRDYGYTF.

This chain links TRBV18 with TRBJ2-4, with D possibly being TRBD1 (5 bases). The V gene's germline CDR1 is KGHSH and CDR2 LQKENI. The CDR3 loop spans 15 amino acids. Trimming cost V 6 bases and J 7 bases, with 19 bases left between them. In DNA, the CDR3 is TGTGCCAGCTCTACAGGTGAGGTCGGGTTGAACATTCAGTACTTC. Its translation is CASSTGEVGLNIQYF.

The J gene is TRBJ2-1, the V gene TRBV10-3; 11 bases agree with TRBD1. The CDR3 is made up of 14 amino acids. From germline, CDR1 is ENHRY and CDR2 SYGVKD. V lost 6 bases, J lost 5 bases, and 3 bases stayed unmatched. The CDR3 is CAIRGGQGDNEQFF. The CDR3 nucleotides are TGTGCCATCAGGGGGGGACAGGGGGACAATGAGCAGTTCTTC.

The J gene is TRBJ1-1, the V gene TRBV19; 8 bases match TRBD1. CDR3 length: 13 amino acids. Germline V lookup: CDR1 LNHDA, CDR2 SQIVND (reference sequence). With V trimmed by 5 bases and J by 3 bases, 2 bases remained unmatched. As DNA, the CDR3 is TGTGCCAGTAGTGCCAGGGGGCACACTGAAGCTTTCTTT. It codes for CASSARGHTEAFF.

The chain carries TRBV5-5 and TRBJ2-3; weak D call: TRBD1 (6 bases). Germline CDR1 is SGHKS and CDR2 is YYEKEE (reference sequence). Trimming stripped 3 bases from V and 10 bases from J, with 12 bases between. CDR3 size: 12 residues. The CDR3 spells CASSSTGHAQYF. In DNA form, the CDR3 reads TGTGCCAGCAGCTCGACAGGCCATGCGCAGTATTTT.